This T cell receptor beta chain is drawn from a study of Ad26.COV2.S vaccination and SARS-CoV-2 variants (dated by TCRdb to about 2021). Background on the whole study: TCRbeta repertoire sequencing served as the tool for gauging how specific and how broad the SARS-CoV-2-reactive T cell receptors were following Ad26.COV2.S vaccination. The TCR-sequenced set comprised about 32 samples: some 19 Ad26.COV2.S vaccine recipients, 5 placebo recipients and 8 SARS-CoV-2 convalescent individuals. Study-wide findings and limitations: It was noted by the authors that total T cell responses may have been underestimated by the TCR breadth and depth analyses. Ad26.COV2.S recipients had higher spike-specific TCR breadth than placebo recipients (P = 0.0014). Vaccine and placebo recipients had comparable non-spike TCR breadth, which fits with the vaccine containing only spike. After vaccination, spike-specific CD8+ and CD4+ T cell responses were reported to show substantial breadth.

This clone was detected once. Its antigen is unknown. No much larger clonotype is one base removed from it; base qualities were not supplied. The germline V end is reduced by 4 bases and the J end by 8 bases; junction bases left unmatched: 14. The germline V gene encodes CDR1 SGHTA and CDR2 FQGNSA. The CDR3 starts with the cysteine, ends with the phenylalanine, and has 16 residues. Only CDR3 DNA is held: 48 bases, read in frame from base 1. Taken with the paper, the label for time point translates to: individuals recovered from natural SARS-CoV-2 infection. The immunoSEQ Assay was the method used to sequence TCRbeta CDR3 regions. After extraction, genomic DNA underwent amplification by bias-controlled multiplex PCR, followed by high-throughput sequencing. Per the original workflow: Collapsing and filtering of sequences were performed to quantify the absolute abundance of each unique TCRbeta CDR3 region. T cell fraction was estimated by normalizing TCRbeta template counts to usable DNA, with usable DNA measured through amplification of reference genes found in all nucleated cells. Repertoire TCRs were annotated as SARS-CoV-2-specific when V gene, CDR3 amino acid sequence and J gene were exactly matched to a known reactive TCR set. The reference SARS-CoV-2 TCR set was derived from MIRA and filtered for enrichment in COVID-19-positive ImmuneCODE repertoires, a step that removed public or cross-reactive TCRs. Using the MIRA antigens, annotated TCRs were further analysed by specific ORF or by position within an ORF. Breadth was defined as annotated unique rearrangements over total unique productive rearrangements; depth was the summed frequency of those rearrangements. Two-sided Wilcoxon rank-sum tests were applied when comparing TCR breadth between groups. Not all clones reach the TCRdb copy of this immuneACCESS table, which keeps in-frame sequences only. Checked studies attribute under half of the gap to unresolved V genes and leave the rest unexplained. The D gene and trimming were derived from the DNA, and the V and J assignments and clone size from that table. A total of some 180,000 clones appear in this sample, around 88% of them only once. The top ten clonotypes cover around 6.1% of the sample.

This TCR was recovered from a human donor who had recovered from COVID-19. Specimen: peripheral blood, collected after recovery from COVID-19. The rearranged segments are TRBV7-2 and TRBJ2-1, and TRBD1 matches 7 of the central bases. The CDR3 is CASSSDGAPRGHEQFF. The nucleotides read TGTGCCAGCAGCTCAGATGGGGCGCCAAGGGGGCATGAGCAGTTCTTC.